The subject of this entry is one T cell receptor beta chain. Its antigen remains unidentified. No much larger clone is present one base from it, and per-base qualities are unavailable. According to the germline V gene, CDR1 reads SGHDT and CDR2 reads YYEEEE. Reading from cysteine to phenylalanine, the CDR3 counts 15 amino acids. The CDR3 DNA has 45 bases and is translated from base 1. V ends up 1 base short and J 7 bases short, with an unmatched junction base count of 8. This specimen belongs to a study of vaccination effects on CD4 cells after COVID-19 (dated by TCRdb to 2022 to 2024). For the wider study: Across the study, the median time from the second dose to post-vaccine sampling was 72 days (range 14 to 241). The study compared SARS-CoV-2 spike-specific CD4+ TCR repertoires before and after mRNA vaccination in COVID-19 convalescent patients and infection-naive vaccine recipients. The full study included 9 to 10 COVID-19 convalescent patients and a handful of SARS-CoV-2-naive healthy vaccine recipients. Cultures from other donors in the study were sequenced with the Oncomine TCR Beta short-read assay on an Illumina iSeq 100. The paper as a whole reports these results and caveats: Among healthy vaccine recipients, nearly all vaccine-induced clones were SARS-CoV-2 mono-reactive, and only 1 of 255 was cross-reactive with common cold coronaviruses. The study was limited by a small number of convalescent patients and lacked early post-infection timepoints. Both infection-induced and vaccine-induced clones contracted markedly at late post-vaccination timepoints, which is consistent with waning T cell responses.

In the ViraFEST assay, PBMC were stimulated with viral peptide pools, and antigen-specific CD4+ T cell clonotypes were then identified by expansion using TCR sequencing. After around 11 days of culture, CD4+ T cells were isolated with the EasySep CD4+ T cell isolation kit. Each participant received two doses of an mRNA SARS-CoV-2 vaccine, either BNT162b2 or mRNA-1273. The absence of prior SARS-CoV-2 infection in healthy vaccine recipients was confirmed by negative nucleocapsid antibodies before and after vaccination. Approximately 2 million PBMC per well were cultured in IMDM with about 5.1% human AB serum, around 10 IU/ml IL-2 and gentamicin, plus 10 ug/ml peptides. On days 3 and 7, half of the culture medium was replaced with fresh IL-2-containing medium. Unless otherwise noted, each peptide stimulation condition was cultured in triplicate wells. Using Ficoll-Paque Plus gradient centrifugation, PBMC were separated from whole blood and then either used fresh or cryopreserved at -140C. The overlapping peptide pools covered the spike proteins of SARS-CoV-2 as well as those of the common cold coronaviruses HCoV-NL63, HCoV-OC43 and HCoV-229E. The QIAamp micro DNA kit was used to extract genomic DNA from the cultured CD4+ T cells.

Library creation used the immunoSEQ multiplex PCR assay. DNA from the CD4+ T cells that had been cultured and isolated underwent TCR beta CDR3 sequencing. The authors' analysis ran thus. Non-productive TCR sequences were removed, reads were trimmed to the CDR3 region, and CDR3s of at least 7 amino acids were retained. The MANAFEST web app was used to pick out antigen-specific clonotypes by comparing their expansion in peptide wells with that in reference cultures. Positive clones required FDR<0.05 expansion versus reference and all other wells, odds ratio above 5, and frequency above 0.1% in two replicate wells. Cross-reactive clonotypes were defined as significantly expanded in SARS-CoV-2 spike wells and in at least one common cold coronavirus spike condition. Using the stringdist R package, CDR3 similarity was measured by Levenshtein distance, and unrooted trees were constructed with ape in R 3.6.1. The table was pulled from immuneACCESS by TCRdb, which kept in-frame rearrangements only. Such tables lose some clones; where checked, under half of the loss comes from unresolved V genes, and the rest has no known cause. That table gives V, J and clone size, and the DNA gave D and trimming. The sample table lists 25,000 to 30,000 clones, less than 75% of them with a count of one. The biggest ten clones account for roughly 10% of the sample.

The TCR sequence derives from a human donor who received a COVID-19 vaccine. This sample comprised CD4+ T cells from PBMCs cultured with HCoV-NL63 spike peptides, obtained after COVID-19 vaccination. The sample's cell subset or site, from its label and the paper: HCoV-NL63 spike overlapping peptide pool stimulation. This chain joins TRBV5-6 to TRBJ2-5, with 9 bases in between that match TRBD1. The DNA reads TGTGCCAGCAGCTTGCGGGACAGGGTGATATGGACCCAGTACTTC. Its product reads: CASSLRDRVIWTQYF. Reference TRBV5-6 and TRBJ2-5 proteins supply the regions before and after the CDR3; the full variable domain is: DAGVTQSPTHLIKTRGQQVTLRCSPKSGHDTVSWYQQALGQGPQFIFQYYEEEERQRGNFPDRFSGHQFPNYSSELNVNALLLGDSALYLCASSLRDRVIWTQYFGPGTRLLVL.